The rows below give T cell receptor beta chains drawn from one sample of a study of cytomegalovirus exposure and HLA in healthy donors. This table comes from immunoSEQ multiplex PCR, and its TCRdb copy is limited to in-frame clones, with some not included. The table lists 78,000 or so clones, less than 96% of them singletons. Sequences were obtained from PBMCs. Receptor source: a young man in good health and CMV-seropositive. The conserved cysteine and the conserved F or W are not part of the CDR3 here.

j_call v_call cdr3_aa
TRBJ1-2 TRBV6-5 ASSYQGAGDGYT
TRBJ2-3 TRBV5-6 ASSFQGSGTDTQY
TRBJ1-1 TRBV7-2 ASSLQGANTEAF
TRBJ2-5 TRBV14 ASSQPIGAQETQY
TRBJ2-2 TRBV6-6 ASSPREDTGELF
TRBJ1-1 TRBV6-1 ASSEIGTARGTEAF
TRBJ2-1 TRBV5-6 ASSSNNEQF
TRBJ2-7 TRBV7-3 ASSPGLAGDEQY
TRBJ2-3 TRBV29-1 SVVDREYTDTQY
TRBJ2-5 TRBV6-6 ASSYSKGGDATQY
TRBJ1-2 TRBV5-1 ASTSPGESYGYT
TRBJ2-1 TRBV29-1 SGGGQSNEQF
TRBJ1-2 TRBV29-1 SVVRGEDYGYT
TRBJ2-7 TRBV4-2 ASSQSASDYEQY
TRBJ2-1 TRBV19 ASRRSAGAQTYNEQF
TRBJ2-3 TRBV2 ASTGQIVPTDTQY
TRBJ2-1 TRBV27 ASSPGLSSYNEQF
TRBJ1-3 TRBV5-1 ASSSNSGNTIY
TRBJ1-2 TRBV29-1 SVTGTGGYGYT
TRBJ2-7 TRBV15 ATSLLGSTGNYEQY
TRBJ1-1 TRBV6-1 ASSTLRGTEAF
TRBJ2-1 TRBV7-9 ASSWVPGTIVNEQF
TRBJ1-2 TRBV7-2 ASSPISRDYGYT
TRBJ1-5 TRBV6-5 ASSYSRGFGQPQH
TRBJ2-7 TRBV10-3 AISEGTSYEQY
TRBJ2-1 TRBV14 ASSQAGTSGYNEQF
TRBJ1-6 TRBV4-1 ASSQPQGNSPLH
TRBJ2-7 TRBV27 ASSFGPEQY
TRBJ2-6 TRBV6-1 ASSEPGLGVSGANVLT
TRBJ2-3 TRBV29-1 SVEDKRQGIRVDTQY
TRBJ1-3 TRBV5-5 ASSLEGPPGNTIY
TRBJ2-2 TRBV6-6 ASSWGPAGELF
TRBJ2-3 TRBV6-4 ASALAGGTDTQY
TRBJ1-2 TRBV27 ASRPDRLYGYT
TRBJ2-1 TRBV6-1 ASSDYAEEGSYEQF
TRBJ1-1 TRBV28 ASRRYTEAF
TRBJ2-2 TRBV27 ASSLWWGQTNTGELF
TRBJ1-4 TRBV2 ASSLEGQGNEKLF
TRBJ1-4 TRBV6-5 ASSYGQGADNEKLF
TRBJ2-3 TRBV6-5 ASSYSLATDTQY
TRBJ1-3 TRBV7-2 ASSFGTGKGNTIY
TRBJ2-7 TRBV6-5 ASSRGQGSYEQY
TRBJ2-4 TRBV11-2 ASSLGGNKNIQY
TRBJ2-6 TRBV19 ASRQGSGANVLT
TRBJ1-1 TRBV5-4 ASSPPGQGSYTEAF